The 27 T cell receptor beta chains below all came from one sample that was sequenced in a study of naive and memory T cell subsets. RNA was extracted from around 2.5 ml of whole blood of healthy adults. Reverse transcription of blood and skin TCR RNA was primed at alpha and beta constant regions. TCRdb itself ran the 5' RACE reads through MiXCR, one entry per CDR3 protein. The sample records some 22,000 distinct CDR3 sequences, less than 5% being singletons. These receptors all come from a male donor in good health.

There are many counts of this clonotype. The gene calls are TRBV4-2 and TRBJ1-1; D remains unclear. Trimming took off 3 bases at V and 4 bases at J, with 12 bases between the two ends. The CDR3 length is 14 residues. Germline V gene data show CDR1 as LGHNA and CDR2 as YNFKEQ. The CDR3 nucleotides are TGTGCCAGCAGCCAGACGGGAGGAGGCACTGAAGCTTTCTTT. This translates into CASSQTGGGTEAFF.

This clonotype has just a few counts. The chain is built from TRBV19 and TRBJ2-1, with TRBD2 identical over 8 bases. The CDR3 has 13 amino acids. V trimming: 4 bases; J trimming: 7 bases; junction bases outside the gene matches: 3. In germline, CDR1 is LNHDA, CDR2 SQIVND (reference sequence). The CDR3 DNA follows: TGTGCCAGTAGTAACGGGGGGGCAAATGAGCAGTTCTTC. Its protein product is CASSNGGANEQFF.

This clonotype was picked up many times. The chain couples TRBV7-9 to TRBJ1-6, with 12 bases identical to TRBD1. Germline CDR1 is SEHNR and CDR2 is FQNEAQ (reference sequence). V shed 4 bases, J shed 10 bases, and the junction held 8 bases outside the gene matches. CDR3 length: 16 residues. CDR3 DNA: TGTGCCAGCAGCTCAGGGGGACAGGGGGCACGATCACCCCTCCACTTT. It codes for CASSSGGQGARSPLHF.

This clonotype appeared many times. V gene TRBV27 combines with J gene TRBJ1-4; D not resolved. V was shortened by 6 bases and J by 7 bases, with 12 bases between the two germline ends. The CDR3 runs to 13 residues. The germline V gene encodes CDR1 MNHEY and CDR2 SMNVEV (reference sequence). CDR3 in DNA: TGTGCCAGCAGCCTAATGATTCGTGAAAAACTGTTTTTT. Encoded protein: CASSLMIREKLFF.

This clonotype was picked up many times. The CDR3 sequence is CASSPRQGRDTEAFF. CDR3 coding DNA: TGTGCCAGCAGTCCCAGACAGGGCAGGGACACTGAAGCTTTCTTT. This chain uses TRBV2 with TRBJ1-1; TRBD1 agrees at 7 bases. J gave up 3 bases and V 5 bases, and 9 bases lay outside the gene matches. The CDR3 loop spans 15 amino acids. Per the germline V gene, CDR1 is SNHLY and CDR2 is FYNNEI.

Many counts were recorded for this clonotype. The J gene is TRBJ2-7, the V gene TRBV10-3; D is unresolved. The CDR3 consists of 11 residues. Germline V lookup: CDR1 ENHRY, CDR2 SYGVKD. V lost 3 bases, J lost 7 bases, and 7 bases lay in between. Here the CDR3 DNA reads TGTGCCATCAGTGAATTAAGGGAGCAGTACTTC. It yields the protein CAISELREQYF.

This clonotype was recorded many times. The rearrangement joins TRBV4-1 to TRBJ2-2; a weak D match, TRBD1 (5 bases). The V end lost 1 base, the J end lost 6 bases, and 12 bases lay between the germline ends. The CDR3 has 15 amino acids. Germline V gene data show CDR1 as MGHRA and CDR2 as YSYEKL. The CDR3 reads CASSQGQGLAGELFF. The DNA of the CDR3 is TGCGCCAGCAGCCAAGGTCAGGGTTTGGCCGGGGAGCTGTTTTTT.

This clonotype has ten or more counts. This chain uses TRBV6-6 with TRBJ2-7; possibly TRBD2 for D (6 bases). From germline, CDR1 is MNHNY and CDR2 SVGAGI (reference sequence). Trimming stripped 1 base from V and 4 bases from J, with 11 bases between. The CDR3 length is 14 residues. CDR3 residues: CASSYLTGEYEQYF. In DNA, the CDR3 is TGTGCCAGCAGTTACTTGACGGGGGAATACGAGCAGTACTTC.

The sample holds many counts of this clonotype. The rearrangement joins TRBV12-3 or TRBV12-4 to TRBJ1-5; no clear D gene. Trimming cost V 3 bases and J 1 base, with 7 bases left between them. This CDR3 has 14 residues. CDR3: CASSFSQSNQPQHF. For the CDR3, the DNA is TGTGCCAGCAGTTTCAGTCAGAGCAATCAGCCCCAGCATTTT.

This clonotype was observed at least ten times. This sequence joins TRBV6-5 and TRBJ1-2, with a tentative D call TRBD1 (6 bases). This CDR3 has 14 residues. Per the germline V gene, CDR1 is MNHEY and CDR2 is SVGAGI. V gave up 2 bases and J gave up 3 bases, with 10 bases separating them. The CDR3 sequence is CASSYTAGDYGYTF. The CDR3 DNA is TGTGCCAGCAGTTACACAGCAGGGGACTATGGCTACACCTTC.

There are many counts of this clonotype. The chain employs TRBV12-5 and TRBJ2-5, with TRBD2 matching 7 bases. J lost 5 bases, V lost 1 base, and 7 bases had no gene match. CDR3 length: 15 residues. Germline values: CDR1 LGHNT, CDR2 FRNRAP. The CDR3 DNA reads as TGTGCTAGTGGTTTGGAGACGGGAGGCTTTGAGACCCAGTACTTC. Translation: CASGLETGGFETQYF.

This clonotype was observed at least ten times. The chain combines TRBV5-1 with TRBJ1-4; 8 bases match TRBD1. V lost 0 bases and J lost 8; bases outside the gene matches: 0. CDR3 length equals 13 residues. Germline CDR1 reads SGHRS; CDR2 reads YFSETQ. The CDR3 sequence: CASSLGDREKLFF. CDR3 DNA sequence: TGCGCCAGCAGCTTGGGGGACAGGGAAAAACTGTTTTTT. Supplemented by reference TRBV5-1 and TRBJ1-4, the full variable domain reads KAGVTQTPRYLIKTRGQQVTLSCSPISGHRSVSWYQQTPGQGLQFLFEYFSETQRNKGNFPGRFSGRQFSNSRSEMNVSTLELGDSALYLCASSLGDREKLFFGSGTQLSVL.

This clonotype has a count of ten or more. The J gene is TRBJ2-7, the V gene TRBV12-3 or TRBV12-4; TRBD1 matches at 9 bases. The length of the CDR3 is 14 residues. Trimming took 6 bases from V and 2 from J; bases not matched to a gene: 5. The CDR3 sequence: CASRPGQGPYEQYF. The CDR3 bases are TGTGCCAGCAGACCGGGACAGGGTCCCTACGAGCAGTACTTC.

This clonotype was detected ten times or more. The gene calls are TRBV6-6 and TRBJ2-7; D might be TRBD1 (5 bases). The CDR3 runs 17 residues. From germline, CDR1 is MNHNY and CDR2 SVGAGI (reference sequence). V was cut by 0 bases and J by 1 base, with 16 bases left in between. CDR3 amino acids: CASSYSNEGVPSYEQYF. Here the CDR3 DNA reads TGTGCCAGCAGTTACTCGAACGAAGGGGTCCCTTCCTACGAGCAGTACTTC.

This clonotype was observed at least ten times. The chain carries TRBV3-1 and TRBJ2-7; D not certain. The germline gives CDR1 LGHDT, CDR2 YNNKEL (reference sequence). The V and J ends lost 1 base and 2 bases respectively, with 15 bases between them. The CDR3 length is 16 residues. The CDR3 spells CASSQAEPYATYEQYF. The CDR3 region has the DNA TGTGCCAGCAGCCAAGCGGAGCCCTACGCAACCTACGAGCAGTACTTC.

As to this clonotype: This may stem from a read error, because a much larger clone lies one nucleotide away. The V call is TRBV19, the J call TRBJ2-1; 9 positions agree with TRBD1. Germline V lookup: CDR1 LNHDA, CDR2 SQIVND (reference sequence). The length of the CDR3 is 16 residues. In nucleotides, the CDR3 is TGTGCCAGTAGTATCTGGGGACAGGGACCCTACAGTGAGCAGTTCTTC. Translating gives CASSIWGQGPYSEQFF.

This clonotype has ten or more counts. This chain uses TRBV30 with TRBJ2-7; 9 bases are shared with TRBD2. The V segment lost 4 bases and the J segment 6 bases; nucleotides outside the gene matches: 16. The V gene's germline CDR1 is GTSNPN and CDR2 SVGIG (reference sequence). The CDR3 sequence is 16 residues long. CDR3 in DNA: TGTGCCTGGAACACCGGGACTAGCCATCTTAGAAGCGAGCAGTACTTC. Translation gives CAWNTGTSHLRSEQYF.

In its sample, this clonotype was seen many times. The chain is built from TRBV6-5 and TRBJ1-1; 8 bases match TRBD1. Germline V CDR1 and CDR2: MNHEY, SVGAGI. The length of the CDR3 is 16 residues. With 5 bases clipped from V and 2 bases from J, the junction kept 10 bases outside the gene matches. The CDR3 DNA reads as TGTGCCAGCAGTACCCCCCCGACAGGGGTCAACACTGAAGCTTTCTTT. It specifies CASSTPPTGVNTEAFF.

This clonotype has at least ten counts. CDR3 sequence: CASSSLAGASYNEQFF. In DNA form, the CDR3 reads TGTGCCAGCAGTTCCCTAGCGGGAGCCTCCTACAATGAGCAGTTCTTC. The chain recombines TRBV27 with TRBJ2-1, with 10 bases aligning to TRBD2. Germline loops: CDR1 MNHEY, CDR2 SMNVEV (reference sequence). This CDR3 comprises 16 residues. V was clipped by 4 bases and J by 0 bases; unmatched bases: 3.

For this clonotype: Since a much larger clone is just one base distant, this may be a read error. Because the CDR3 is missing its conserved closing phenylalanine or tryptophan, this is likely a read error. The chain is built from TRBV6-2 or TRBV6-3 and TRBJ1-5; D ambiguous. Trimming removed 0 bases from V and 10 bases from J, with 16 bases in between. This CDR3 contains 15 residues. Germline CDR1 and CDR2: MNHEY and SVGEGT. The DNA of the CDR3 is TGTGCCAGCAGTTACTCAGGGATGGTTGGTCTCCCCCAGCATTTA. This translates into CASSYSGMVGLPQHL.

This clonotype was found many times. The chain has TRBV6-5 and TRBJ1-5, with D possibly TRBD1 on 5 matching bases. V was clipped by 5 bases and J by 6 bases, with 17 bases between them. In germline, CDR1 is MNHEY, CDR2 SVGAGI. This CDR3 comprises 15 residues. Here the CDR3 DNA reads TGTGCCAGCAGTAAGGGGTGGGGTGGAGGTCAGCCCCAGCATTTT. It specifies CASSKGWGGGQPQHF.

This clonotype is medium-sized. The chain joins TRBV4-1 to TRBJ2-7; 10 bases align to TRBD2. The V segment lost 1 base and the J segment 5 bases; nucleotides outside the gene matches: 8. CDR1 is MGHRA, CDR2 YSYEKL, per germline. The CDR3 runs 16 residues. CDR3 residues: CASSQGVLAGADEQYF. The CDR3 nucleotides are TGCGCCAGCAGCCAAGGTGTTCTAGCGGGAGCAGACGAGCAGTACTTC.

This clonotype was seen many times. V gene TRBV6-1 combines with J gene TRBJ2-5, with TRBD2 matching 8 bases. This CDR3 region has 15 residues. Germline values: CDR1 MNHNS, CDR2 SASEGT. J was trimmed by 8 bases and V by 4 bases; bases with no gene match: 12. CDR3 sequence: CASSGTGTRVDTQYF. CDR3 coding DNA: TGTGCCAGCAGTGGGACCGGGACTAGGGTAGACACCCAGTACTTC.

This clonotype was detected many times. The chain has TRBV29-1 and TRBJ1-2; D gene ambiguous. V shed 6 bases and J shed 0 bases, with 17 bases lying between them. Germline CDR1 reads SQVTM; CDR2 reads ANQGSEA. The CDR3 has 15 residues. The CDR3 nucleotides are TGCAGCGTCGAACGTGCCGCGGCAACTAACTATGGCTACACCTTC. This codes for CSVERAAATNYGYTF.

In its sample, this clonotype was seen many times. The DNA of the CDR3 is TGTGCCAGCAGCTACTTGGGAGGGGGGCTGAATAATGAGCAGTTCTTC. Amino acids: CASSYLGGGLNNEQFF. The chain is built from TRBV7-2 and TRBJ2-1; maybe TRBD2 (7 bases). Germline assignment: CDR1 SGHTA and CDR2 FQGNSA. V was clipped by 4 bases and J by 7 bases, with 20 bases between them. The CDR3 runs to 16 residues. Looking up the rest from reference TRBV7-2 and TRBJ2-1 gives the full variable domain: GAGVSQSPSNKVTEKGKDVELRCDPISGHTALYWYRQSLGQGLEFLIYFQGNSAPDKSGLPSDRFSAERTGGSVSTLTIQRTQQEDSAVYLCASSYLGGGLNNEQFFGPGTRLTVL.

By share of the sample, this clonotype is medium-sized. The chain joins TRBV24-1 to TRBJ2-1; TRBD2 matches 7 bases. The CDR3 has 15 residues. V gave up 0 bases and J gave up 6 bases; unmatched junction bases: 4. The V gene's germline CDR1 is KGHDR and CDR2 SFDVKD. CDR3: CATSDLHGTINEQFF. The DNA of the CDR3 is TGTGCCACCAGTGATTTGCACGGGACTATCAATGAGCAGTTCTTC.

This clonotype was recorded at least ten times. The rearrangement links TRBV4-2 to TRBJ2-1; D gene uncertain. Germline values: CDR1 LGHNA, CDR2 YNFKEQ. V lost 0 bases and J lost 8, with 11 bases in between. CDR3 length: 14 residues. In DNA, the CDR3 is TGTGCCAGCAGCCAAGATTGGATGGGCTATGAGCAGTTCTTC. Amino acids: CASSQDWMGYEQFF.